The rows below give T cell receptor beta chains drawn from one sample of a study of blood T cell repertoires in COVID-19. The method was immunoSEQ multiplex PCR; TCRdb's version includes in-frame clones alone and lacks a portion of them. The repertoire holds more than 130,000 clones, with 70% to 85% as singletons. What was sequenced was peripheral blood. The receptors derive from a human donor in a cohort sampled during active COVID-19. Each CDR3 is given with its conserved first and last residue. A D gene is named only where the DNA matches it firmly. Size values are once, few and many counts, or a class for expanded clones, and some rows have none.

j_call,cdr3_length,d_call,v_call,clone_size,cdr3_nt,cdr3_aa
TRBJ2-2,14,TRBD1,TRBV5-1,-,TGCGCCAGCGGCCCACAGGGGCACACCGGGGAGCTGTTTTTT,CASGPQGHTGELFF
TRBJ2-7,15,TRBD1,TRBV3-1/TRBV3-2,-,TGTGCCAGCAGCCAAGATTGGGACAGGGGGTACGAGCAGTACTTC,CASSQDWDRGYEQYF
TRBJ2-1,14,TRBD1,TRBV11-3,few,TGTGCCAGCAGCTTCTCAGGGGGCTACAATGAGCAGTTCTTC,CASSFSGGYNEQFF
TRBJ1-4,12,-,TRBV30,-,TGTGCCTTCGACATGAATAATGAAAAACTGTTTTTT,CAFDMNNEKLFF
TRBJ1-1,16,-,TRBV14,-,TGTGCCAGCAGCCAAGAGGTTCTATCAGGGAACACTGAAGCTTTCTTT,CASSQEVLSGNTEAFF
TRBJ2-5,17,TRBD2,TRBV24-1,-,TGTGCCACCAGTACCTCGCAGGGGCGGGGGGGCCGAGAGACCCAGTACTTC,CATSTSQGRGGRETQYF
TRBJ1-3,16,-,TRBV6-1,-,TGTGCCAGCAGTGAGACAGTTCCTGGCTCTGGAAACACCATATATTTT,CASSETVPGSGNTIYF
TRBJ1-1,14,-,TRBV3-1/TRBV3-2,-,TGTGCCAGCAGCCAACAGCCCCAGGGATCTGAAGCTTTCTTT,CASSQQPQGSEAFF
TRBJ1-1,14,TRBD1,TRBV15,-,TGTGCCACCAGCAGACAAACGACAGGGACTGAAGCTTTCTTT,CATSRQTTGTEAFF
TRBJ1-2,15,-,TRBV6-5,-,TGTGCCAGCAGTTCGCGCCGGGGGGCCCTCTATGGCTACACCTTC,CASSSRRGALYGYTF
TRBJ1-1,12,TRBD1,TRBV28,-,TGTGCCACCCGACAGGGGAGGACTGAAGCTTTCTTT,CATRQGRTEAFF
TRBJ1-6,16,-,TRBV10-3,once,TGTGCCATCAGTGAGTCGCCCGCGGCTTTTTTTTCACCCCTCCACTTT,CAISESPAAFFSPLHF
TRBJ2-3,17,TRBD1,TRBV6-2/TRBV6-3,once,TGTGCCAGCAGTTACAGGGCCTTCGGGACAGACACAGATACGCAGTATTTT,CASSYRAFGTDTDTQYF
TRBJ2-1,14,-,TRBV7-2,-,TGTGCCAGCAGCTTCCTCGTCGCCCAGAATCAACAGTTCTTC,CASSFLVAQNQQFF
TRBJ1-5,14,-,TRBV5-8,-,TGTGCCAGCAGCTACGTGGAGGGTAAACAGCCCCAGCATTTT,CASSYVEGKQPQHF
TRBJ2-5,16,-,TRBV3-1/TRBV3-2,-,TGTGCCAGCAGCCACATGGAACAGCTTTTCCAAGAGACCCAGTACTTC,CASSHMEQLFQETQYF
TRBJ2-7,13,TRBD1,TRBV5-8,-,TGTGCCAGCAGCGCCGGGACAGAGAACGAGCAGTACTTC,CASSAGTENEQYF
TRBJ1-4,15,TRBD1,TRBV7-2,many,TGTGCCAGCAGCTTAGCGGGACAGGGAAATGAAAAACTGTTTTTT,CASSLAGQGNEKLFF
TRBJ2-6,18,-,TRBV5-4,-,TGTGCCAGCAGCTTGATACGCGGGGGCAGCTCTGGGGCCAACGTCCTGACTTTC,CASSLIRGGSSGANVLTF
TRBJ1-1,15,TRBD1,TRBV6-6,-,TGTGCCAGCACGCGGACAGGGGCGGTGAACACTGAAGCTTTCTTT,CASTRTGAVNTEAFF
TRBJ1-2,15,TRBD1,TRBV7-2,-,TGTGCCAGCAGCTTAGAGGGGACAGGGTTTTATGGCTACACCTTC,CASSLEGTGFYGYTF
TRBJ2-5,12,-,TRBV20-1,-,TGCAGTGCTAGTTCAGATCCGGAGACCCAGTACTTC,CSASSDPETQYF
TRBJ1-6,15,-,TRBV6-5,-,TGTGCCAGCAGTTACTCAGGGGGAGTAAGTTCACCCCTCCACTTT,CASSYSGGVSSPLHF
TRBJ2-7,14,TRBD1,TRBV6-6,-,TGTGCCACCTCCTTTCAGGGGGTACCCTACGAGCAGTACTTC,CATSFQGVPYEQYF
TRBJ1-5,16,-,TRBV7-8,-,TGTGCCAGCAGCTTAGACGGGGGGATGGGCAATCAGCCCCAGCATTTT,CASSLDGGMGNQPQHF
TRBJ2-5,18,TRBD2,TRBV7-3,-,TGTGCCAGCAGCTTAGGACGTGCCCGGGCTAGCGGACAAGAGACCCAGTACTTC,CASSLGRARASGQETQYF
TRBJ1-5,15,-,TRBV2,-,TGTGCCAGCAGTGGACAGGTAAATAGCAATCAGCCCCAGCATTTT,CASSGQVNSNQPQHF
TRBJ2-1,13,TRBD2,TRBV10-2,-,TGCGCCACACTAGCGGGGGGTTACAATGAGCAGTTCTTC,CATLAGGYNEQFF
TRBJ2-1,18,TRBD1,TRBV9,once,TGTGCCAGCAGCGTAGGTTTAGGGACAGGGGTTCGCCACAATGAGCAGTTCTTC,CASSVGLGTGVRHNEQFF
TRBJ2-2,13,TRBD1,TRBV24-1,-,TGTGCCACTAAAGGGACAGCCACCGGGGAGCTGTTTTTT,CATKGTATGELFF
TRBJ2-1,14,-,TRBV11-3,-,TGTGCCAGCAGCTTAGCGGGGGTCCTAGATGAGCAGTTCTTC,CASSLAGVLDEQFF
TRBJ2-7,18,TRBD2,TRBV7-2,few,TGTGCCAGCAGATTAGCTATACCCGCCGGGACTATCTTCTACGAGCAGTACTTC,CASRLAIPAGTIFYEQYF
TRBJ1-5,15,-,TRBV7-6,-,TGTGCCAGCAGCTTGTCTGGGGCGGGCAATCAGCCCCAGCATTTT,CASSLSGAGNQPQHF
TRBJ2-1,16,TRBD1,TRBV24-1,-,TGTGCCACCAGTGACCCGGGACAGGGATCCTACAATGAGCAGTTCTTC,CATSDPGQGSYNEQFF
TRBJ1-1,14,TRBD1,TRBV10-3,-,TGTGCCATCAGTGACCGGACAGGCCCCACTGAAGCTTTCTTT,CAISDRTGPTEAFF
TRBJ2-3,15,-,TRBV15,-,TGTGCCACCAGCAGAGGCCCGGGGGGCCAAGATACGCAGTATTTT,CATSRGPGGQDTQYF
TRBJ1-1,11,-,TRBV20-1,-,TGCAGTGCTAGAGGGGGGGGTGAAGCTTTCTTT,CSARGGGEAFF
TRBJ2-3,19,TRBD2,TRBV11-2,-,TGTGCCAGCAGCGTCCCGGGACTAGCGGGGGGGCCGGGCACAGATACGCAGTATTTT,CASSVPGLAGGPGTDTQYF
TRBJ1-2,13,-,TRBV18,-,TGTGCCAGCTCACCACAGGGGAACTATGGCTACACCTTC,CASSPQGNYGYTF